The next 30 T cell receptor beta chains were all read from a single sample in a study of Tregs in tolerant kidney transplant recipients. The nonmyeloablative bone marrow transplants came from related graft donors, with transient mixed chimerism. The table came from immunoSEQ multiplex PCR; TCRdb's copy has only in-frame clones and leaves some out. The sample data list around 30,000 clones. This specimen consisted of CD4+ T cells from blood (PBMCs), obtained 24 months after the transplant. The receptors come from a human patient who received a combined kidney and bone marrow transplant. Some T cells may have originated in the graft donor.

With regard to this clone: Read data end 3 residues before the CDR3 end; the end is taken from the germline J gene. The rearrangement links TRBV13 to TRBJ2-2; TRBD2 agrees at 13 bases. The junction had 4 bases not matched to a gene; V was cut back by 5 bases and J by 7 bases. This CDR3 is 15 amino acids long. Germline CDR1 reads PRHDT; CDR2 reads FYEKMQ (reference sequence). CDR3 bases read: TGTGCCAGCAGCCCGGGGACTAGCGGGATCGGGGAG. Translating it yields CASSPGTSGIGE. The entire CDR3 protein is CASSPGTSGIGELFF.

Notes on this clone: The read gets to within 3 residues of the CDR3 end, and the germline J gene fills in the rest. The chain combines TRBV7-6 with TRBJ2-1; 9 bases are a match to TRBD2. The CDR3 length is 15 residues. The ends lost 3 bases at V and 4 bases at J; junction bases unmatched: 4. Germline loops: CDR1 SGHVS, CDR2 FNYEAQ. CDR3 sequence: CASSLTSGWYNEQFF. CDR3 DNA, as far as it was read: TGTGCCAGCAGCTTGACTAGCGGATGGTACAATGAG.

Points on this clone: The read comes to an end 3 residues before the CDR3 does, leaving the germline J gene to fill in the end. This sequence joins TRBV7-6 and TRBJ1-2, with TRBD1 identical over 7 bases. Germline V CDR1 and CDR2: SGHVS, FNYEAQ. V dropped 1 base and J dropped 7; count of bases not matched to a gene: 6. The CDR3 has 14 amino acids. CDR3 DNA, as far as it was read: TGTGCCAGCAGCTTAGTGGCAGGGGGTGCTGGC. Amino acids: CASSLVAGGAG. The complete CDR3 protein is CASSLVAGGAGYTF.

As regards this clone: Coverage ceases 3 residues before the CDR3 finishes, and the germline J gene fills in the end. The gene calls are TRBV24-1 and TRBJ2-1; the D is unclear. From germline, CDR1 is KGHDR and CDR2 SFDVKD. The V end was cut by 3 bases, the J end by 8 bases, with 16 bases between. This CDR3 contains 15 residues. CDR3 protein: CATSDDTAPSDEQFF. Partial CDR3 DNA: TGTGCCACCAGTGATGACACTGCCCCTTCGGATGAG.

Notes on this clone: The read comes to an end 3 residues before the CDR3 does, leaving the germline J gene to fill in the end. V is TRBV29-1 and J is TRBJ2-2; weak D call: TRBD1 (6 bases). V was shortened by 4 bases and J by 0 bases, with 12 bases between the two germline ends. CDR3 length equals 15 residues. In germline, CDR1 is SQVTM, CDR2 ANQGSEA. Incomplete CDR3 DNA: TGCAGCGTTGTCATACAGGGCTCGAACACCGGGGAG. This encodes CSVVIQGSNTGE. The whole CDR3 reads CSVVIQGSNTGELFF.

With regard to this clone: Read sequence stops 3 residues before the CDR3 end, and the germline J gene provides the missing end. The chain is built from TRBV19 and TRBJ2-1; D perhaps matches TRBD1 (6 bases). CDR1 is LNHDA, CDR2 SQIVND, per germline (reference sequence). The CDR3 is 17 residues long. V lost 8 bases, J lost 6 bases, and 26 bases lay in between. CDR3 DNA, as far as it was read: TGTGCCAGTTCCCCTCGGGACAAGAGCCCTACGGGCAATGAG. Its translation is CASSPRDKSPTGNE. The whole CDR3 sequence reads CASSPRDKSPTGNEQFF.

CDR3 DNA (partial): TGTGCCAGCAGCCTGACAGATGGGGCCAACGTC. Encoded protein: CASSLTDGANV. The whole CDR3 sequence is CASSLTDGANVLTF. The chain couples TRBV28 to TRBJ2-6, with D perhaps matching TRBD1 (5 bases). The read gets to within 3 residues of the CDR3 end, and the germline J gene fills in the rest. CDR1 is MDHEN and CDR2 is SYDVKM in the germline V gene. CDR3 length equals 14 residues. V dropped 6 bases and J dropped 3 bases, with 9 bases sitting between them.

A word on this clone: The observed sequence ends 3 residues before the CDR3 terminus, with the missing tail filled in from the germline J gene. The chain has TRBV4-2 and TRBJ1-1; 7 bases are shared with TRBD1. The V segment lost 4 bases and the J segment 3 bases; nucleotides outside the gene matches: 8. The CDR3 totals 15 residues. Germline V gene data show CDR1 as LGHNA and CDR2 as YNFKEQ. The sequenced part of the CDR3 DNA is TGTGCCAGCAGCCGAGAGGCACAGGGGTACACTGAA. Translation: CASSREAQGYTE. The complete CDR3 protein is CASSREAQGYTEAFF.

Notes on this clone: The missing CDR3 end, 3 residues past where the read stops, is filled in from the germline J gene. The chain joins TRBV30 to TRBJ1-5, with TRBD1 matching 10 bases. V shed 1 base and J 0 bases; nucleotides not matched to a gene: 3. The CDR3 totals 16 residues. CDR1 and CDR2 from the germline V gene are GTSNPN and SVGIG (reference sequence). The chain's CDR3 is CAWSAGQGNSNQPQHF. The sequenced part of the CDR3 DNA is TGTGCCTGGAGTGCGGGACAGGGGAATAGCAATCAGCCC.

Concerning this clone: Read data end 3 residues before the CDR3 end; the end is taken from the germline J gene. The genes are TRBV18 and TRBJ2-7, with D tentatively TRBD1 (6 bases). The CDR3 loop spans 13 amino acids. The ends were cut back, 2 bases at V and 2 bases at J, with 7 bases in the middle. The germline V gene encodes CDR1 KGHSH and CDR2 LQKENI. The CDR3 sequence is CASSPGDTYEQYF. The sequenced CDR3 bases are TGTGCCAGCTCACCAGGGGACACCTACGAG. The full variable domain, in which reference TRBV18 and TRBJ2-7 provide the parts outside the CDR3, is NAGVMQNPRHLVRRRGQEARLRCSPMKGHSHVYWYRQLPEEGLKFMVYLQKENIIDESGMPKERFSAEFPKEGPSILRIQQVVRGDSAAYFCASSPGDTYEQYFGPGTRLTVT.

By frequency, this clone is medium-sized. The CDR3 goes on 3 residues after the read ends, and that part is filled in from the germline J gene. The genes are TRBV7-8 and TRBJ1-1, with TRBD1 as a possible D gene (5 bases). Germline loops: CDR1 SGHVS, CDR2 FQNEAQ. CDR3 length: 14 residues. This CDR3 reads CASSLDSGPRGAFF. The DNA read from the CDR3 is TGTGCCAGCAGCTTAGACTCAGGGCCTAGGGGA.

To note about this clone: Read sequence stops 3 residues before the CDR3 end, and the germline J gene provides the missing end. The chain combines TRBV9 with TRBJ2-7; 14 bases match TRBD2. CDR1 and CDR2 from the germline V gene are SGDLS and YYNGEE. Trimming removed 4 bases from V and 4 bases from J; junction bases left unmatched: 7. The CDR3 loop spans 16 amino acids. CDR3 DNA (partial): TGTGCCAGCAGCACCGGGACTAGCGGGAGAGGGTACGAG. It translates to CASSTGTSGRGYE. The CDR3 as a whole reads CASSTGTSGRGYEQYF. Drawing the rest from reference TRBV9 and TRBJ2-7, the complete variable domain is DSGVTQTPKHLITATGQRVTLRCSPRSGDLSVYWYQQSLDQGLQFLIQYYNGEERAKGNILERFSAQQFPDLHSELNLSSLELGDSALYFCASSTGTSGRGYEQYFGPGTRLTVT.

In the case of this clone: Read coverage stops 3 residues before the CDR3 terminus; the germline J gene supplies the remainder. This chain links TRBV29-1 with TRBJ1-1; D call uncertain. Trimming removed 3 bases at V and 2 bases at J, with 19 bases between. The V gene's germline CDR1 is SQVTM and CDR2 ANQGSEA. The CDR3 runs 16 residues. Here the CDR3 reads CSVDSLGGYINTEAFF. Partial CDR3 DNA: TGCAGCGTTGACTCCCTCGGCGGGTATATAAACACTGAA.

CDR3 amino acids: CASSLGTSGANEQFF. The CDR3 bases that were read are TGTGCCAGTAGTCTCGGGACTAGCGGAGCCAATGAG. This chain uses TRBV19 with TRBJ2-1, with TRBD2 matching over 11 bases. Read coverage stops 3 residues before the CDR3 terminus; the germline J gene supplies the remainder. V was clipped by 5 bases and J by 6 bases; unmatched bases: 6. This CDR3 contains 15 residues. From germline, CDR1 is LNHDA and CDR2 SQIVND (reference sequence).

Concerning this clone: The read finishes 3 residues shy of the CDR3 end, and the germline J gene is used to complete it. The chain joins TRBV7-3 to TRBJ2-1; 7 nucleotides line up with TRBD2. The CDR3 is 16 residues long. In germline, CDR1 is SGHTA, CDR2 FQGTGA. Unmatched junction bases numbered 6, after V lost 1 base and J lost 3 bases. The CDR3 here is CASSLKRDGNYNEQFF. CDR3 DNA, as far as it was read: TGTGCCAGCAGCTTAAAGCGGGACGGCAACTACAATGAG.

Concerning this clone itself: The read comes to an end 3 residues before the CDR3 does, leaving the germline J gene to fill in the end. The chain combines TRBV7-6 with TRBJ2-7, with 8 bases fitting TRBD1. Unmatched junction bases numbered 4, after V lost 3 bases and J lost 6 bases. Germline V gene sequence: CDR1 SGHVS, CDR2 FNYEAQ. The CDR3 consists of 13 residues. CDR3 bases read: TGTGCCAGCAGCTTTTCAGGGGGCATCGAG. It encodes CASSFSGGIE. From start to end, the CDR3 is CASSFSGGIEQYF.

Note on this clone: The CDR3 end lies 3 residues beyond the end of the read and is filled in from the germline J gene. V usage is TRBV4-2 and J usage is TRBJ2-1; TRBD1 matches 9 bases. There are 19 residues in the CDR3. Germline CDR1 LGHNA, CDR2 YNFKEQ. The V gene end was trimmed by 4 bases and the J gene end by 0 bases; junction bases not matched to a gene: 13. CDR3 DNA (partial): TGTGCCAGCAGCCCTACCCTGACAGGGGGTCCTAGCTCCTACAATGAG. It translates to CASSPTLTGGPSSYNE. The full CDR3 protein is CASSPTLTGGPSSYNEQFF.

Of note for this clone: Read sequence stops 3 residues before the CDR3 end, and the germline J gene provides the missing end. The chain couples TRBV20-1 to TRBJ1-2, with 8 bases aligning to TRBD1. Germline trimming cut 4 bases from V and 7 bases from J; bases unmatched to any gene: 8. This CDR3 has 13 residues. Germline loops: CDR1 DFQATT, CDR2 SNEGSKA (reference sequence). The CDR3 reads CSAIRQGISGYTF. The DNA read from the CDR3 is TGCAGTGCTATCAGACAGGGGATCTCTGGC.

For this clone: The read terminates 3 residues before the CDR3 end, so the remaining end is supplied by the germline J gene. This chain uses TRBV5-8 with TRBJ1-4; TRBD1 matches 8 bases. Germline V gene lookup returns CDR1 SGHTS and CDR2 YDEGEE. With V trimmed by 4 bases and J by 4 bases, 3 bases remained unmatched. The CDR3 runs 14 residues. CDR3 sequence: CASSKDRVNEKLFF. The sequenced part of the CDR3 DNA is TGTGCCAGCAGCAAGGACAGGGTTAATGAAAAA.

The CDR3 bases that were read are TGTGCCAGCAGCTCCGGACAGGGTCAAGAGACC. It translates to CASSSGQGQET. The CDR3 in its entirety is CASSSGQGQETQYF. V usage is TRBV7-2 and J usage is TRBJ2-5; 8 bases fit TRBD1. The sequenced fragment ends 3 residues before the CDR3 boundary, so the rest is inferred from the germline J gene. J gave up 2 bases and V 4 bases, and 3 bases lay outside the gene matches. The CDR3 extends over 14 amino acids. Germline V CDR1 and CDR2: SGHTA, FQGNSA.

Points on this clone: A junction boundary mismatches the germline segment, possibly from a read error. Incomplete CDR3 DNA: TGCGCCAGCAGGTTGACTGCCGCTAGTACCTACGAG. This sequence encodes CASRLTAASTYE. Given in full, the CDR3 is CASRLTAASTYEQYF. The chain employs TRBV4-2 and TRBJ2-7; no reliable D call. Read data end 3 residues before the CDR3 end; the end is taken from the germline J gene. The CDR3 runs 15 residues. Germline lookup yields CDR1 LGHNA and CDR2 YNFKEQ.

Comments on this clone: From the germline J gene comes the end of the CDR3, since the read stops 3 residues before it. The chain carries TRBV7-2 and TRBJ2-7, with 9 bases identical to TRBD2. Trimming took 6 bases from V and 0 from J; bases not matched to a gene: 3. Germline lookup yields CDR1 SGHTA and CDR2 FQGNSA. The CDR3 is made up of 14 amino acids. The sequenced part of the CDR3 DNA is TGTGCCAGCAGTCCGACTAGCGGCTCCTACGAG. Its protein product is CASSPTSGSYE. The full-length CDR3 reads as CASSPTSGSYEQYF.

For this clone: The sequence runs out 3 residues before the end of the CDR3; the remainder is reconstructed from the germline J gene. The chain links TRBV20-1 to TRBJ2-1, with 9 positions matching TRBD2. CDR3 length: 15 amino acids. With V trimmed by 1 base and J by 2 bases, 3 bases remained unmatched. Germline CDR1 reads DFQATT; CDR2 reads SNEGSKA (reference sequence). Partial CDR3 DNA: TGCAGTGCTAGAGGAGCGGGAGGCCCCTACAATGAG. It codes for CSARGAGGPYNE. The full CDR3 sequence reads CSARGAGGPYNEQFF.

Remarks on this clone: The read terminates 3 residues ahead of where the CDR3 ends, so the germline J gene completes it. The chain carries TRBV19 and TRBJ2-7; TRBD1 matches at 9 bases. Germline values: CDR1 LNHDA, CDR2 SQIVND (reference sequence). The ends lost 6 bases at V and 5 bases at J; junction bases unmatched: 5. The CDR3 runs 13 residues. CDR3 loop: CASSRQGVNEQYF. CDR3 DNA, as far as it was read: TGTGCCAGTAGCAGACAGGGGGTAAACGAG.

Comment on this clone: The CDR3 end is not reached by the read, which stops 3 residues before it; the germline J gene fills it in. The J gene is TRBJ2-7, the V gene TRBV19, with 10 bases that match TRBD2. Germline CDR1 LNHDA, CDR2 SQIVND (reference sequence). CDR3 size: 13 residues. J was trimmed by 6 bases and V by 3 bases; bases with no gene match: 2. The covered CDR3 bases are TGTGCCAGTAGTATTAGCGGGAGGCCCGAG. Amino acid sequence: CASSISGRPE. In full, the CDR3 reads CASSISGRPEQYF.

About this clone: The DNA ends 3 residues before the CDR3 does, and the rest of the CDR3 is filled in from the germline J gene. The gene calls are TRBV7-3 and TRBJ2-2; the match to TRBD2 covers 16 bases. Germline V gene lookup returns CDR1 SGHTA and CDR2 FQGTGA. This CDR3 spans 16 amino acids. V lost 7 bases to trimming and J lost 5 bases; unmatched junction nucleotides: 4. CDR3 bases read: TGTGCCAGCACCGCGGGACTAGCGGGAGGGACCGGGGAG. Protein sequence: CASTAGLAGGTGE. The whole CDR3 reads CASTAGLAGGTGELFF.

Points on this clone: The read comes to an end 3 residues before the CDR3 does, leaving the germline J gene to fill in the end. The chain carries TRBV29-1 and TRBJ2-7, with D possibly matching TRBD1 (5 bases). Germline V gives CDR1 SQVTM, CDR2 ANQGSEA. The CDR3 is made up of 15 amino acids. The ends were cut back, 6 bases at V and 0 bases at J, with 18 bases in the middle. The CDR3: CSVTSGQGGSYEQYF. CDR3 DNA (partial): TGCAGCGTCACCTCGGGCCAGGGCGGCTCCTACGAG.

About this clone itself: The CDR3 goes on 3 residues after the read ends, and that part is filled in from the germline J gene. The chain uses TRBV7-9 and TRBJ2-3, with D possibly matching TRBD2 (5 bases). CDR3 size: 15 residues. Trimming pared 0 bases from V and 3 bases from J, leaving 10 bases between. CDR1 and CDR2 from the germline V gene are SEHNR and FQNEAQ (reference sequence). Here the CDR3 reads CASSLATGRTDTQYF. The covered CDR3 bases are TGTGCCAGCAGCTTAGCTACGGGGAGAACAGATACG.

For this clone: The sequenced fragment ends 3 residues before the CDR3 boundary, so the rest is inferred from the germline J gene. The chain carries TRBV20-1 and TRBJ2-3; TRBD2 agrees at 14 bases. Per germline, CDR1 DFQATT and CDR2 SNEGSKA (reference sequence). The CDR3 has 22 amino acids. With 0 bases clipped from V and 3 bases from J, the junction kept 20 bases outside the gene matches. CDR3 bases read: TGCAGTGCTAGAGATCAGGGGACTAGCGGGAGCCCAAAGACGATCGGAACAGATACG. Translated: CSARDQGTSGSPKTIGTDT. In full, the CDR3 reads CSARDQGTSGSPKTIGTDTQYF.

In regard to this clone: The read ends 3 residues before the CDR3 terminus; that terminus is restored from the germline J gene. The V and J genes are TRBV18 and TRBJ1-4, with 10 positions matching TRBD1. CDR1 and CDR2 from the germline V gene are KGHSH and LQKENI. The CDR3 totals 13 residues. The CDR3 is CASSPGQGKELFF. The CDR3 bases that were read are TGTGCCAGCTCACCGGGACAGGGGAAGGAA. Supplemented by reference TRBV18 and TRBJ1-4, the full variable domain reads NAGVMQNPRHLVRRRGQEARLRCSPMKGHSHVYWYRQLPEEGLKFMVYLQKENIIDESGMPKERFSAEFPKEGPSILRIQQVVRGDSAAYFCASSPGQGKELFFGSGTQLSVL.